This T cell receptor beta chain comes out of a study of CD8+ T cells in alopecia areata. The CDR3 is 16 amino acids. With 0 bases clipped from V and 3 bases from J, the junction kept 6 bases outside the gene matches. CDR1 is SGHRS, CDR2 YFSETQ, per germline. This clone came up once. The antigen is unknown. Overall study results and limits: There were also resident alphabeta T cells of normal skin sequenced in scalp samples. Normal scalp had lower clonality than lesional scalp, with alopecia totalis/universalis lesions showing this most strongly.

Treatment described: oral pan-JAK inhibitor, 5-10 mg twice daily. Extracted RNA was reverse transcribed, and the resulting cDNA served as sequencing template. Only in-frame clones appear in the TCRdb table, and some are missing; sequencing was by immunoSEQ multiplex PCR. The sample contains around 150,000 clones, around three fifths of which appear only once. The TCR originated in a human donor with alopecia areata. This rearrangement joins TRBV5-1 to TRBJ2-3, with 8 bases lining up with TRBD2. Sequenced material: CD4+ T cells sorted from blood, taken at week 4, from a patient treated with tofacitinib. This CDR3 is CASSLAGGAKTDTQYF. The CDR3, as DNA: TGCGCCAGCAGCTTGGCGGGGGGGGCCAAGACAGATACGCAGTATTTT.